This T cell receptor (beta chain) was sequenced for a study of blood T cell repertoires in COVID-19. Study context: The samples span acute and convalescent COVID-19 from the United States, Italy and Spain.

This CDR3 spans 15 amino acids. Germline-derived CDR1 and CDR2 are MNHEY and SMNVEV (reference sequence). V was trimmed by 6 bases and J by 4 bases, leaving 16 bases between them. Libraries were prepared by immunoSEQ multiplex PCR; TCRdb keeps only in-frame clonotypes and omits some of them. The sample holds approximately 330,000 clones, 70% to 90% seen once. This sequence joins TRBV27 and TRBJ2-1; TRBD1 might be the D (6 bases). This sequence was found in a woman aged 45 to 65 with active or convalescent COVID-19. The sample consisted of peripheral blood. This CDR3 is CASRSGTRTYNEQFF. The CDR3 DNA follows: TGTGCCAGCAGGTCCGGGACACGGACGTACAATGAGCAGTTCTTC.